This T cell receptor beta chain was identified during a study of sequential checkpoint blockade in melanoma. Sequenced by immunoSEQ multiplex PCR; TCRdb stores in-frame clones only, minus some. The repertoire includes 7,700 or so clones, over 45% of them detected once, and approximately 8.7% sits in the top ten. Treatment specified: randomized to nivolumab then ipilimumab (arm A) or the reverse (arm B). Patients had received no earlier DNA-damaging chemotherapy. Germline CDR1 is MDHEN and CDR2 is SYDVKM. With 4 bases removed from V and 5 bases from J, the gap between germline ends came to 19 bases. CDR3 length: 16 amino acids.

The TCR sequence derives from a human donor with melanoma. Sample: CD8+ T cells sorted from blood (inferred from file names), taken from a patient given nivolumab and ipilimumab in sequence. This chain uses TRBV28 with TRBJ2-3; possible D gene TRBD1, 6 bases. In DNA, the CDR3 is TGTGCCAGCAGTTCACCCCGGACAGCGTGGATAGATACGCAGTATTTT. It specifies CASSSPRTAWIDTQYF.